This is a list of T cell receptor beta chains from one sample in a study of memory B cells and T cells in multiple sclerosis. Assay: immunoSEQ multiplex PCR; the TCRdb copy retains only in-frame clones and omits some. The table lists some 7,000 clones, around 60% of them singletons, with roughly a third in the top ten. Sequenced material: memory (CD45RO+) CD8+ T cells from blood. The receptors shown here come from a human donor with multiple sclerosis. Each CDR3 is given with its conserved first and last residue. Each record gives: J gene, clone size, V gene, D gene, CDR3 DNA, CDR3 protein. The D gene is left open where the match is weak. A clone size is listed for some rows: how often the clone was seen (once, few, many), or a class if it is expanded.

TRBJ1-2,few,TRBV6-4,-,TGTGCCAGCAGTGAACAGCCGGGGAGCTATGGCTACACCTTC,CASSEQPGSYGYTF
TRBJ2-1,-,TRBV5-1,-,TGCGCCAGCACGGACATTCCTAAGAACAATGAGCAGTTCTTC,CASTDIPKNNEQFF
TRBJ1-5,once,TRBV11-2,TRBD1,TGTGCCAGCAGCCCCCGACAGGGGGCGATTCAGCCCCAGCATTTT,CASSPRQGAIQPQHF
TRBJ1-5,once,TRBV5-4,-,TGTGCCAGCAGCTTAGGACAGTCCCGCAGTCAGCCCCAGCATTTT,CASSLGQSRSQPQHF
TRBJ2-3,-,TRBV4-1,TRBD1,TGCGCCAGCAGCGTCAGGGACAGGGGGCAGGATACGCAGTATTTT,CASSVRDRGQDTQYF
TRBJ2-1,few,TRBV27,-,TGTGCCAGCAGTGCCCGGGGAGATCCCCCCATCCACAATGAGCAGTTCTTC,CASSARGDPPIHNEQFF
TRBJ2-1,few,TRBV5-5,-,TGTGCCAGCAGTTCCCGGGACTCAGGACTCGATGAGCAGTTCTTC,CASSSRDSGLDEQFF
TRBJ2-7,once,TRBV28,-,TGTGCCAGCACCCTTGGTCAGGGGTGGGAGCAGTACTTC,CASTLGQGWEQYF
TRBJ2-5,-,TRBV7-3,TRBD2,TGTGCCAGCAGCCAGGGACTAGCGGGAGCTCAAGAGACCCAGTACTTC,CASSQGLAGAQETQYF
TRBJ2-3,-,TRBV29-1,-,TGCAGCGTTATTGACAGGCCTACTTCAGATACGCAGTATTTT,CSVIDRPTSDTQYF
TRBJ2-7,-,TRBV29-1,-,TGCAGCGTTGAAGATCCTGGACAATCCTACGAGCAGTACTTC,CSVEDPGQSYEQYF
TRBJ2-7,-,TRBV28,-,TGTGCCAGCAGTTTAAGTCCTAACCCCTACGAGCAGTACTTC,CASSLSPNPYEQYF
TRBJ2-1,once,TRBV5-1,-,TGCGCCAGCAGCTTGGTCCAACTAGCCTTCTCCTACAATGAGCAGTTCTTC,CASSLVQLAFSYNEQFF
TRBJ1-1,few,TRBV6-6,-,TGTGCCAGCAGTACGTTGATAACAGCGAACACTGAAGCTTTCTTT,CASSTLITANTEAFF
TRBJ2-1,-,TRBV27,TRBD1,TGTGCCAGCAGTTCCACCGGGACAGGGTATAGGGAGCAGTTCTTC,CASSSTGTGYREQFF
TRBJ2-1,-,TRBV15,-,TGTGCCACCAGCACTACAGGGTTCTACAATGAGCAGTTCTTC,CATSTTGFYNEQFF
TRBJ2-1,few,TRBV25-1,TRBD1,TGTGCCAGCAGTGAATGGGACAGCACCTACAATGAGCAGTTCTTC,CASSEWDSTYNEQFF
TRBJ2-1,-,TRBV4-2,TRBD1,TGTGCCAGCAGCCAAGGACAGGGGGACTACAATGAGCAGTTCTTC,CASSQGQGDYNEQFF
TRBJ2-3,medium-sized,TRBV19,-,TGTGCCAGTAGTATTGAGGGCCAAGGGGGAGATACGCAGTATTTT,CASSIEGQGGDTQYF
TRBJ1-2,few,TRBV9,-,TGTGCCAGCAGCTCTGGGACAAACGCTTATGGCTACACCTTC,CASSSGTNAYGYTF
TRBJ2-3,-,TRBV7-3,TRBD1,TGTGCCAGCAGCCAGGGGGCAGATACGCAGTATTTT,CASSQGADTQYF
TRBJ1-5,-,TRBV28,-,TGTGCCAGCGGACGGGGCAGGGAGGCCCTCCGCAATCAGCCCCAGCATTTT,CASGRGREALRNQPQHF
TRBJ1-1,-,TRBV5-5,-,TGTGCCAGCAGCTCGGGCGGGGTCACTGAAGCTTTCTTT,CASSSGGVTEAFF
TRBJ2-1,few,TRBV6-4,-,TGTGCCAGCAGTCACGGGGAGAACAATGAGCAGTTCTTC,CASSHGENNEQFF
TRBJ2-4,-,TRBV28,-,TGTGCCAGCAGCCCCGCTAGTCGATACATTCAGTACTTC,CASSPASRYIQYF
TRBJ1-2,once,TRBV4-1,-,TGCGCCAGCAGCCCCTATCCGACGGGGAACTATGGCTACACCTTC,CASSPYPTGNYGYTF
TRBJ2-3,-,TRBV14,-,TGTGCCAGCAGCCCATACCGGACTGGAGATACGCAGTATTTT,CASSPYRTGDTQYF
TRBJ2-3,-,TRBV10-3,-,TGTGCCATCAGTGAGCCGAGCAGGGGCGTGGATACGCAGTATTTT,CAISEPSRGVDTQYF
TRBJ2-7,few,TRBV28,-,TGTGCCACCCGGGTCCCCTCTTACGAGCAGTACTTC,CATRVPSYEQYF
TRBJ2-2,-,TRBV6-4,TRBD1,TGTGCCAGCAGTGACGGACAGGGGGGAACCGGGGAGCTGTTTTTT,CASSDGQGGTGELFF
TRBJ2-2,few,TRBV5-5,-,TGTGCCAGCAGCTTGGATTCAGGATACGGGGAGCTGTTTTTT,CASSLDSGYGELFF
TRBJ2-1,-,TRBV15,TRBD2,TGTGCCACCAGCAGGCGGACTAGCGGGATCAACAATGAGCAGTTCTTC,CATSRRTSGINNEQFF
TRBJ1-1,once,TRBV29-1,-,TGCAGCGTTGAAGGACGGGGGGCGGTTGAAGCTTTCTTT,CSVEGRGAVEAFF
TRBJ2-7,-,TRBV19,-,TGTGCCAGTAGTATAGATTCCAGGGGTGGAAACGAGCAGTACTTC,CASSIDSRGGNEQYF
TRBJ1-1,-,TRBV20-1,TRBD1,TGCAGTGCTAGTGAACAGGGGAAAGCTTTCTTT,CSASEQGKAFF
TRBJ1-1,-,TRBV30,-,TGTGCCTGGAGTGTAACAGCAGGGACTGAAGCTTTCTTT,CAWSVTAGTEAFF